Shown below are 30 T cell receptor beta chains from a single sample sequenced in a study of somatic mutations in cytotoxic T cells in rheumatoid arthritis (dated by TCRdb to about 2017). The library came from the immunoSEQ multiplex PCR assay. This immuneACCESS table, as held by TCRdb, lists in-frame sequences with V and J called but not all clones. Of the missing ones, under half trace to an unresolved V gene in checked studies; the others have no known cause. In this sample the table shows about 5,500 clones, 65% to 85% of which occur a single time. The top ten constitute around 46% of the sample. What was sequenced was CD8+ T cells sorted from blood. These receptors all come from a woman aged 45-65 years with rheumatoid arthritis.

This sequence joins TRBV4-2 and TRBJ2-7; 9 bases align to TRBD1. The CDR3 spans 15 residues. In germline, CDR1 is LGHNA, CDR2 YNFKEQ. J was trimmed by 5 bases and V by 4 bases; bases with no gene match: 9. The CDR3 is CASSRTGTGLDEQYF. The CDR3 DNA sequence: TGTGCCAGCAGCCGAACCGGGACAGGGCTCGACGAGCAGTACTTC.

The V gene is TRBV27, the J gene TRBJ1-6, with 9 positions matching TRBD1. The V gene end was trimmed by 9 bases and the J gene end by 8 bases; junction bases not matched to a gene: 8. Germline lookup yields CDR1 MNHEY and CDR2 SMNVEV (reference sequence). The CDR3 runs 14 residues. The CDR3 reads CASSLGQGYSPLHF. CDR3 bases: TGTGCCAGTAGCCTGGGACAGGGTTATTCACCCCTCCACTTT.

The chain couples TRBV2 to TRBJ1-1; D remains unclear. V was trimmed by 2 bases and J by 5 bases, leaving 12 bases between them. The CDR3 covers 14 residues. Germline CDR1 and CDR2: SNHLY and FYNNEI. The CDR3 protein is CASSEYLGETEAFF. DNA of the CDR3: TGTGCCAGCAGTGAATACTTGGGCGAAACTGAAGCTTTCTTT.

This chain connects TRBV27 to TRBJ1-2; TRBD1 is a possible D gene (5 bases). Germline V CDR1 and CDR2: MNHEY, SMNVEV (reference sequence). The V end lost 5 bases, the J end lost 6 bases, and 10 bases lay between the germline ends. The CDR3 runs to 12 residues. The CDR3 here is CASSAGPDGYTF. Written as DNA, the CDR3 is TGTGCCAGCAGTGCGGGGCCGGATGGCTACACCTTC.

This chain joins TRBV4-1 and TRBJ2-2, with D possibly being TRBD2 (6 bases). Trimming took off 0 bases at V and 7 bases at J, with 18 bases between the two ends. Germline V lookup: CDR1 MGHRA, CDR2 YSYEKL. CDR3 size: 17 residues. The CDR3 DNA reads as TGCGCCAGCAGCCAAGAACCGCGCCTAGCGTCAGGCGGGGAGCTGTTTTTT. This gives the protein CASSQEPRLASGGELFF.

The CDR3 is CASNQGTEAFF. In DNA form, the CDR3 reads TGTGCCAGCAATCAGGGGACTGAAGCTTTCTTT. This chain connects TRBV2 to TRBJ1-1, with a possible D match to TRBD1 (6 bases). This CDR3 region has 11 residues. V lost 7 bases, J lost 5 bases, and 8 bases lay in between. CDR1 is SNHLY and CDR2 is FYNNEI in the germline V gene.

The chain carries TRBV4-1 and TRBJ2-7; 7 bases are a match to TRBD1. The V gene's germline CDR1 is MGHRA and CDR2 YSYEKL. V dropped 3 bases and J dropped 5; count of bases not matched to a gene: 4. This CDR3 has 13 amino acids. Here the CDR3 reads CASSHEGADEQYF. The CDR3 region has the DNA TGCGCCAGCAGCCACGAGGGGGCGGACGAGCAGTACTTC.

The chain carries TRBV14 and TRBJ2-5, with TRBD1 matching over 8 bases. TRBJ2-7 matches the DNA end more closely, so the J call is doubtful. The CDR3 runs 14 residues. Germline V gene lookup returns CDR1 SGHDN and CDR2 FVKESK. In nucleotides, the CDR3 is TGTGCCAGCAGCCTCGGACAGGGACCCTACGAGCAGTACTTC. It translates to CASSLGQGPYEQYF.

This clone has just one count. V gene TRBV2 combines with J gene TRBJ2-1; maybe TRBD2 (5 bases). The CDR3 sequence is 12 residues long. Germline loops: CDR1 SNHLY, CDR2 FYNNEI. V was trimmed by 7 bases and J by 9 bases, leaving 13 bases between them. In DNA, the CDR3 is TGTGCCAGCATAGTATATGAGGGTGAGCAGTTCTTC. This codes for CASIVYEGEQFF.

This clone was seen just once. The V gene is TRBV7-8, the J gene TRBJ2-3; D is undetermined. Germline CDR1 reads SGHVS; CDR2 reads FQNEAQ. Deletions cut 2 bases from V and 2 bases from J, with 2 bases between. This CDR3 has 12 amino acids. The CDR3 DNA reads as TGTGCCAGCAGCTTACACACAGATACGCAGTATTTT. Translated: CASSLHTDTQYF.

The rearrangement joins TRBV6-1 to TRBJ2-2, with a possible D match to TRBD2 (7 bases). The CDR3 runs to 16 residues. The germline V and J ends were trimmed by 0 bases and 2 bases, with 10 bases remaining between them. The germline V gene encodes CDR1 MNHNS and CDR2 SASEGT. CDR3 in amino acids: CASSEARGLNTGELFF. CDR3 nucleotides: TGTGCCAGCAGTGAAGCGCGGGGGCTAAACACCGGGGAGCTGTTTTTT.

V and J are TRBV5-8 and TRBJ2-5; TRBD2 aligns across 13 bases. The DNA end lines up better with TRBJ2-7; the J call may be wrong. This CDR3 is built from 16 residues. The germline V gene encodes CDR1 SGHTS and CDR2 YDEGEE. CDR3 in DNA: TGTGCCAGCAGCTTCCCCGGGACTAGCGGGATCTACGAGCAGTACTTC. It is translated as CASSFPGTSGIYEQYF.

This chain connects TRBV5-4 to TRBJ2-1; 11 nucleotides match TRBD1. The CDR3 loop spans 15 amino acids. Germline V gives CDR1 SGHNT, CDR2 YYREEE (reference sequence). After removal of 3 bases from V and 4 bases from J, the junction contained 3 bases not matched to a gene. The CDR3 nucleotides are TGTGCCAGCAGCTGGGGGACAGGGGGTTACAATGAGCAGTTCTTC. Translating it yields CASSWGTGGYNEQFF.

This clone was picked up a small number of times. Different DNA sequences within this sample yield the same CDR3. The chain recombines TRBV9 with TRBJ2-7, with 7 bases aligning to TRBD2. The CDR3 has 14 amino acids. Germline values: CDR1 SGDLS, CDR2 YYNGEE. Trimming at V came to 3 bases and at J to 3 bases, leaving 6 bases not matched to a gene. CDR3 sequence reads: CASSGGGVGYEQYF. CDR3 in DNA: TGTGCCAGCAGCGGTGGGGGGGTGGGCTACGAGCAGTACTTC.

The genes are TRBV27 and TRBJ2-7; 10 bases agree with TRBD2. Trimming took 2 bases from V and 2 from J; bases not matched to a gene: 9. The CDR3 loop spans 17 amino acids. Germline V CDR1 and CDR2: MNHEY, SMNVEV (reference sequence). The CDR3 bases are TGTGCCAGCAGTTTAGCCCTGACTAGCGGGCCTACCTACGAGCAGTACTTC. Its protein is CASSLALTSGPTYEQYF.

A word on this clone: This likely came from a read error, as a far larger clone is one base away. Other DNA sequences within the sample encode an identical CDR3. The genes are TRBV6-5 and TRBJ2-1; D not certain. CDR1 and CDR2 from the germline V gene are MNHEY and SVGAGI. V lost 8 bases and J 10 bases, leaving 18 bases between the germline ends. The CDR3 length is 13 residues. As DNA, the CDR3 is TGTGCCAGCGGTTTAGTCGCTCTCAACGAGCAGTTCTTC. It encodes CASGLVALNEQFF.

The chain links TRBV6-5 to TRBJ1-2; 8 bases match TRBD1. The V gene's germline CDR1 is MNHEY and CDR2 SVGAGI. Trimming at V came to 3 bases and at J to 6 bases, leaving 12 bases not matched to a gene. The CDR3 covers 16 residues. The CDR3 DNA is TGTGCCAGCAGTTATAGCAGAACAGGGGGAAGTGATGGCTACACCTTC. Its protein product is CASSYSRTGGSDGYTF.

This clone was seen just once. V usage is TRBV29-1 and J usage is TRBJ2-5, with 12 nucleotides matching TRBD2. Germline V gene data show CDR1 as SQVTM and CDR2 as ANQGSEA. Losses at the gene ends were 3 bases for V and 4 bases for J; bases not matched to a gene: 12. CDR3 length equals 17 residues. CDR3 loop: CSVDGTSGPWGPETQYF. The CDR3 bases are TGCAGCGTTGACGGGACTAGCGGGCCCTGGGGGCCAGAGACCCAGTACTTC. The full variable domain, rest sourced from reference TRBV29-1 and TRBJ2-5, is SAVISQKPSRDICQRGTSLTIQCQVDSQVTMMFWYRQQPGQSLTLIATANQGSEATYESGFVIDKFPISRPNLTFSTLTVSNMSPEDSSIYLCSVDGTSGPWGPETQYFGPGTRLLVL.

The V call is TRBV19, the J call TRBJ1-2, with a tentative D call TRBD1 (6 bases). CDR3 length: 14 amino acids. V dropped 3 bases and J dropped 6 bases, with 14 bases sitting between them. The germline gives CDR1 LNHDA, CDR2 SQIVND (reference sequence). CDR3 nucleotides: TGTGCCAGTAGTATCGGGGGGCCGTCCGATGGCTACACCTTC. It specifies CASSIGGPSDGYTF.

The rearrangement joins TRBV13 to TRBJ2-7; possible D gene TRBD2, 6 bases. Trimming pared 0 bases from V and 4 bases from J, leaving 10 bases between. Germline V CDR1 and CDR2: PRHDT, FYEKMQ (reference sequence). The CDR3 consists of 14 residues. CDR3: CASSLGGGLYEQYF. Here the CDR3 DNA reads TGTGCCAGCAGCTTAGGGGGAGGACTTTACGAGCAGTACTTC.

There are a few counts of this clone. CDR3 residues: CASSLEGGAHEQFF. The CDR3, as DNA: TGTGCCAGCAGCTTAGAAGGGGGGGCCCATGAGCAGTTCTTC. The V call is TRBV7-9, the J call TRBJ2-1; a weak D match, TRBD2 (7 bases). This CDR3 contains 14 residues. In germline, CDR1 is SEHNR, CDR2 FQNEAQ (reference sequence). Trimming stripped 1 base from V and 8 bases from J, with 12 bases between.

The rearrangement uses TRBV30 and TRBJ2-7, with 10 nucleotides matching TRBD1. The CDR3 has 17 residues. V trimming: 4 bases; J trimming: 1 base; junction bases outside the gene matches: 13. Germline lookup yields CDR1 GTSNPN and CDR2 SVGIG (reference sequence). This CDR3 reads CAWIPTGGILRSYEQYF. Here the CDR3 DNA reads TGTGCCTGGATCCCGACAGGGGGCATTCTGAGGTCCTACGAGCAGTACTTC.

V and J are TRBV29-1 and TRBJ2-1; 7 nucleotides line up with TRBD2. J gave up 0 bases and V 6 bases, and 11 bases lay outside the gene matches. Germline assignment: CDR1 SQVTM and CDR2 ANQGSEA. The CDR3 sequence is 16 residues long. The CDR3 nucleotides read TGCAGCGTAGGCGGGGGAGTACTCAGCTCCTACAATGAGCAGTTCTTC. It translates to CSVGGGVLSSYNEQFF.

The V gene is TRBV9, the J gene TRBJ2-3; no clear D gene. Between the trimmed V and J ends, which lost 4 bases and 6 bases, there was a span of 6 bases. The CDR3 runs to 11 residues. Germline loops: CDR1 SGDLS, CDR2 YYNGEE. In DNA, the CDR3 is TGTGCCAGCAGCTCCTCCGATACGCAGTATTTT. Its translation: CASSSSDTQYF.

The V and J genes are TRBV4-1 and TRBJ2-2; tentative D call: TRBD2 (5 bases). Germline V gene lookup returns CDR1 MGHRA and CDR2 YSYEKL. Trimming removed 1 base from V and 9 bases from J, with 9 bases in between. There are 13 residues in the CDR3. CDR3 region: CASSQGGIWELFF. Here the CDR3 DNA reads TGCGCCAGCAGCCAAGGAGGGATTTGGGAGCTGTTTTTT.

The CDR3 DNA sequence: TGTGCCACCAGTAGCCAGGGGGACACCGGGGAGCTGTTTTTT. Encoded protein: CATSSQGDTGELFF. The chain combines TRBV15 with TRBJ2-2, with 7 positions matching TRBD1. Germline V gene data show CDR1 as LNHNV and CDR2 as YYDKDF (reference sequence). The junction had 4 bases not matched to a gene; V was cut back by 6 bases and J by 3 bases. The CDR3 is made up of 14 amino acids.

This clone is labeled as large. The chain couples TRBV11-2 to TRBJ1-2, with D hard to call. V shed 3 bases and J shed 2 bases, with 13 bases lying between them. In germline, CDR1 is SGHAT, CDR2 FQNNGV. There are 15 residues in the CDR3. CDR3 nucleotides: TGTGCCAGCAGCTTTGGCTCAGGATCCAACTATGGCTACACCTTC. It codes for CASSFGSGSNYGYTF.

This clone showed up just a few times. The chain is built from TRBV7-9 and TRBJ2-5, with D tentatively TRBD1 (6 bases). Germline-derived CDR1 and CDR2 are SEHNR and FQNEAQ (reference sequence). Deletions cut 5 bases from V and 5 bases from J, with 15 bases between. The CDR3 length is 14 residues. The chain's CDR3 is CASSEWGLGETQYF. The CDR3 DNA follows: TGTGCCAGCAGCGAATGGGGGCTGGGGGAGACCCAGTACTTC. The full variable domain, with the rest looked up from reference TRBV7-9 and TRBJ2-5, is DTGVSQNPRHKITKRGQNVTFRCDPISEHNRLYWYRQTLGQGPEFLTYFQNEAQLEKSRLLSDRFSAERPKGSFSTLEIQRTEQGDSAMYLCASSEWGLGETQYFGPGTRLLVL.

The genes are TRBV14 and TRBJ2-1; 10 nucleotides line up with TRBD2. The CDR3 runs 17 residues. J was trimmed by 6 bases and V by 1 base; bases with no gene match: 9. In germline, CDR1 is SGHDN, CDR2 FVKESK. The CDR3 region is CASSQVMGGLALNEQFF. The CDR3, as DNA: TGTGCCAGCAGCCAAGTCATGGGGGGACTAGCGCTCAATGAGCAGTTCTTC.

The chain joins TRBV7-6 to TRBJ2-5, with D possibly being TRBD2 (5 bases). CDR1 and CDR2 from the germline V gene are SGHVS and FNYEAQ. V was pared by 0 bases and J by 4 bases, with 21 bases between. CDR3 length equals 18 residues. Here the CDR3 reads CASSLAPVAFRRRETQYF. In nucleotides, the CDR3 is TGTGCCAGCAGCTTAGCTCCCGTAGCGTTCCGGCGGAGAGAGACCCAGTACTTC.